Below, 3 T cell receptor beta chains from the same sample are listed, as sequenced in a study of shared clonotypes between healthy human individuals (dated by TCRdb to about 2020). To prepare the library, the immunoSEQ multiplex PCR assay was applied. What TCRdb holds here is the immuneACCESS table cut down to in-frame rearrangements. Part of the clones is not present; checked against another copy, under half of the missing clones reflect an unresolved V gene, and the others are unexplained. The sample table holds about 380,000 clones, of which about 97% were seen once. 0.32% of the sample goes to the ten largest clones. Specimen: memory CD8+ T cells sorted from blood. The cell subset or site tag for this specimen amounts to: CD45RO+ cells pooled with CCR7-negative TemRA cells. The receptors here all came from a man aged 25 to 40 in good health.

The chain has TRBV4-1 and TRBJ2-3; 8 nucleotides match TRBD2. The germline V gene encodes CDR1 MGHRA and CDR2 YSYEKL. V shed 0 bases, J shed 1 base, and the junction held 6 bases outside the gene matches. The CDR3 loop spans 17 amino acids. CDR3 DNA sequence: TGCGCCAGCAGCCAAGATCTAGTCGGGAGGGGCACAGATACGCAGTATTTT. This codes for CASSQDLVGRGTDTQYF.

The chain combines TRBV13 with TRBJ2-1, with 7 bases lining up with TRBD2. The germline CDR1 and CDR2 sequences are PRHDT and FYEKMQ (reference sequence). The CDR3 has 13 residues. With 5 bases clipped from V and 4 bases from J, the junction kept 2 bases outside the gene matches. The CDR3 sequence is CASSRGSYNEQFF. The CDR3 nucleotides read TGTGCCAGCAGCCGCGGGAGTTACAATGAGCAGTTCTTC. The full variable domain, with the rest looked up from reference TRBV13 and TRBJ2-1, is AAGVIQSPRHLIKEKRETATLKCYPIPRHDTVYWYQQGPGQDPQFLISFYEKMQSDKGSIPDRFSAQQFSDYHSELNMSSLELGDSALYFCASSRGSYNEQFFGPGTRLTVL.

The chain uses TRBV5-4 and TRBJ2-7; perhaps D is TRBD1 or TRBD2 (5 bases each). V lost 4 bases and J 3 bases, leaving 14 bases between the germline ends. CDR3 length: 14 amino acids. Germline CDR1 and CDR2: SGHNT and YYREEE (reference sequence). The CDR3 spells CASSAGTRSYEQYF. CDR3 sequence (DNA): TGTGCCAGCAGCGCAGGGACCCGGAGCTACGAGCAGTACTTC. Filled out from reference TRBV5-4 and TRBJ2-7, the complete variable domain reads ETGVTQSPTHLIKTRGQQVTLRCSSQSGHNTVSWYQQALGQGPQFIFQYYREEENGRGNFPPRFSGLQFPNYSSELNVNALELDDSALYLCASSAGTRSYEQYFGPGTRLTVT.